The clone carrying this T cell receptor (beta chain) was seen a single time. The antigen remains unidentified. One entry per CDR3 protein, called by TCRdb with MiXCR from the multiplex PCR reads. The sample lists approximately 20,000 distinct CDR3 sequences; approximately 53% were seen once. The CDR3 extends over 15 amino acids. This sample is drawn from a study of breast tumors, draining lymph nodes, adjacent tissues. Study-level points and caveats: Data fit most tumor T cells coming from lymph node, expanding in tumor. Compared with lymph nodes, tumors were less diverse; compared with nontumor tissue, more. Tumor T cell lymph node origin was a supported hypothesis, not proven.

The clonotype was recovered from a female donor with breast cancer. Some clones in this sample may be carry-over from other donors' samples. This rearrangement joins TRBV3-2 to TRBJ1-1; the table's TRBD1 call for D was not verified on the DNA. TRBV3-2 corresponds to a pseudogene. The source material was breast tumor tissue. The CDR3 sequence: CASSQDLRGSTEAFF. The CDR3 DNA follows: TGTGCCAGCAGCCAAGATTTGAGGGGGAGCACTGAAGCTTTCTTT.